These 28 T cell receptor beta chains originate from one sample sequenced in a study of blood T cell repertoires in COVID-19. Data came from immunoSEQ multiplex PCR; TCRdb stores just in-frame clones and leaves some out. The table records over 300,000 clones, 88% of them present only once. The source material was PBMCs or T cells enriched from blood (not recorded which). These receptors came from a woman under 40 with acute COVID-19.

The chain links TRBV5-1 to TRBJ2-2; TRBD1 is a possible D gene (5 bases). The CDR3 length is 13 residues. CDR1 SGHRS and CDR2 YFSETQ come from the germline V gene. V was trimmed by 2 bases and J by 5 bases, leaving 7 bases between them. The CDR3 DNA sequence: TGCGCCAGCAGCTTCAGGGTGACCGGGGAGCTGTTTTTT. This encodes CASSFRVTGELFF. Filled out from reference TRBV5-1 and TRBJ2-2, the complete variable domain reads KAGVTQTPRYLIKTRGQQVTLSCSPISGHRSVSWYQQTPGQGLQFLFEYFSETQRNKGNFPGRFSGRQFSNSRSEMNVSTLELGDSALYLCASSFRVTGELFFGEGSRLTVL.

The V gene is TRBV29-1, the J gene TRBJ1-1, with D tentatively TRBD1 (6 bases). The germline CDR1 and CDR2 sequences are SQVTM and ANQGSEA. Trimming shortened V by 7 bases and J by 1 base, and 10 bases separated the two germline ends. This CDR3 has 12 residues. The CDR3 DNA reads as TGCAGCGCGGACAGTAAGAACACTGAAGCTTTCTTT. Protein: CSADSKNTEAFF.

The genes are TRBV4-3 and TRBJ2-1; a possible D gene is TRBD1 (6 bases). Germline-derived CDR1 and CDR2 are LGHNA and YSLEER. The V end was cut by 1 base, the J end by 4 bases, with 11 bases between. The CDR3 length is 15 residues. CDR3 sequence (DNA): TGCGCCAGCAGCCAAGGGACAGCGACTTACAATGAGCAGTTCTTC. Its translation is CASSQGTATYNEQFF.

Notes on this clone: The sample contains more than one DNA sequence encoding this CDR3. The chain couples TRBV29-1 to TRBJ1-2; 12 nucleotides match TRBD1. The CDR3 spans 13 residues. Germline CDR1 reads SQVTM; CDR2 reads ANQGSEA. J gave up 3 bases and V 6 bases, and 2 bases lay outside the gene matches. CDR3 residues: CSVGTGGDYGYTF. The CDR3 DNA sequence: TGCAGCGTAGGGACAGGGGGCGACTATGGCTACACCTTC.

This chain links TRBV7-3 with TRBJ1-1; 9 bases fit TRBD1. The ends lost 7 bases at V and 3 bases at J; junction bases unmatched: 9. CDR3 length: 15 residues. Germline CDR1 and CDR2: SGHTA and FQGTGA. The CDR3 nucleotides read TGTGCCAGCAATAAGGGGACAGGGTTGGACACTGAAGCTTTCTTT. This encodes CASNKGTGLDTEAFF.

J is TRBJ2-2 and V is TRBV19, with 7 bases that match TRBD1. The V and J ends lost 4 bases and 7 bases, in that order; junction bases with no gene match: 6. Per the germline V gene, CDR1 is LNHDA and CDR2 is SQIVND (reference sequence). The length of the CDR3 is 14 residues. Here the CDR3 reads CASSNDRVRGELFF. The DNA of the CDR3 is TGTGCCAGTAGTAACGACAGGGTTCGCGGGGAGCTGTTTTTT.

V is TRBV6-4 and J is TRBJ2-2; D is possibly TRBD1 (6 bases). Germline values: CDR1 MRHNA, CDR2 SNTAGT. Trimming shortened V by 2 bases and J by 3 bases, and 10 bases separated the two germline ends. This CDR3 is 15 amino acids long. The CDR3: CASSDPGADTGELFF. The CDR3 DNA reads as TGTGCCAGCAGTGACCCAGGGGCGGACACCGGGGAGCTGTTTTTT.

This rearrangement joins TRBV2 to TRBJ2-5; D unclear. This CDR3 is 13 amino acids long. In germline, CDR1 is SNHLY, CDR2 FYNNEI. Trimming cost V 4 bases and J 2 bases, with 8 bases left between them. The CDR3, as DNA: TGTGCCAGCAGTGGGTCCAGGCAAGAGACCCAGTACTTC. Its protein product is CASSGSRQETQYF.

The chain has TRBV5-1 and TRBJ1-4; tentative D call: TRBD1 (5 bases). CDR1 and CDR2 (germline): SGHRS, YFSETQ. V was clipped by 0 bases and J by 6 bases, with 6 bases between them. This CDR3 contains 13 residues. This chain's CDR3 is CASSLGRDEKLFF. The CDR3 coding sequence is TGCGCCAGCAGCTTGGGCAGGGATGAAAAACTGTTTTTT.

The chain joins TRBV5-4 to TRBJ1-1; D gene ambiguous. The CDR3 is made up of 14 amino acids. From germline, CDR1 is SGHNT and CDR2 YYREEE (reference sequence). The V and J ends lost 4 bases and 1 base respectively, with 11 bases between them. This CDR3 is CASSNAGRNTEAFF. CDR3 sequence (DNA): TGTGCCAGCAGCAACGCTGGGCGGAACACTGAAGCTTTCTTT.

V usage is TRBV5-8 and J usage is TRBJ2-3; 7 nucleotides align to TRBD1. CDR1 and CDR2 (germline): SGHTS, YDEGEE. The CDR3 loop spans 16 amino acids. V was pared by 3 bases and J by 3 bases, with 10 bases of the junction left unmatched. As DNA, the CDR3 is TGTGCCAGCAGCTGGGGCTCGGCAGGGGGTACAGATACGCAGTATTTT. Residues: CASSWGSAGGTDTQYF.

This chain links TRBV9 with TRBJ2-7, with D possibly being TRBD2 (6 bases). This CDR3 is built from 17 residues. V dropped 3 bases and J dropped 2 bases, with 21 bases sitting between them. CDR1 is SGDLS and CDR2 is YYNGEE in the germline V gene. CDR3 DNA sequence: TGTGCCAGCAGCGCACACGGGACTCCCATGGGGACCTACGAGCAGTACTTC. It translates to CASSAHGTPMGTYEQYF.

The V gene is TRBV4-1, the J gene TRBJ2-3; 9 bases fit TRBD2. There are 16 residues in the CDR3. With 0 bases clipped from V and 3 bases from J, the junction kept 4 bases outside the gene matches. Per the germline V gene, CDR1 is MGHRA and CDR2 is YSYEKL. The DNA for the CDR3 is TGCGCCAGCAGCCAAGAGTGGCGGGGGGGGACAGATACGCAGTATTTT. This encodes CASSQEWRGGTDTQYF.

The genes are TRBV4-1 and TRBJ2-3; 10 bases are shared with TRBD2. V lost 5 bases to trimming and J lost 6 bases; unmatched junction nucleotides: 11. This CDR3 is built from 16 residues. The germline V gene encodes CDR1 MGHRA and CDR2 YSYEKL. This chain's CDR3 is CASSFPGLAGVDTQYF. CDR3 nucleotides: TGCGCCAGCAGCTTCCCGGGGCTAGCGGGGGTGGATACGCAGTATTTT.

The CDR3 nucleotides read TGCGCCAGCAGCCAACCCGGGACAGGGGTTGGCACCGGGGAGCTGTTTTTT. Amino acids: CASSQPGTGVGTGELFF. The chain couples TRBV4-1 to TRBJ2-2, with TRBD1 matching over 10 bases. CDR3 length: 17 residues. CDR1 and CDR2 (germline): MGHRA, YSYEKL. The junction had 7 bases not matched to a gene; V was cut back by 2 bases and J by 4 bases.

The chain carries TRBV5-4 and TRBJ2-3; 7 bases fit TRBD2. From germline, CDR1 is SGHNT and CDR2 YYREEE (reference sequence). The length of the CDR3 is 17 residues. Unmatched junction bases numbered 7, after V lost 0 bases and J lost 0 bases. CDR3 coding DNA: TGTGCCAGCAGCTTGGGGGCTAGCGGTACTAGCACAGATACGCAGTATTTT. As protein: CASSLGASGTSTDTQYF.

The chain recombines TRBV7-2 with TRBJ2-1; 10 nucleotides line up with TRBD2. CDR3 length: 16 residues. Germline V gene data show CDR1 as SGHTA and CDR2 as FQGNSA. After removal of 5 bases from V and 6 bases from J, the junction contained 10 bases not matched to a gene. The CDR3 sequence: CASSPLAAGGLNEQFF. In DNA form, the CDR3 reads TGTGCCAGCAGCCCCCTGGCAGCGGGGGGGCTCAATGAGCAGTTCTTC.

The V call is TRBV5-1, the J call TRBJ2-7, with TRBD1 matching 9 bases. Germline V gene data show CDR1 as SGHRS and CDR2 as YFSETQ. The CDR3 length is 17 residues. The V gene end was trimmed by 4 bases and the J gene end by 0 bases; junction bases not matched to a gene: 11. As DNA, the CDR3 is TGCGCCAGCAGCGGGACAGGGAACGACAGGAGCTCCTACGAGCAGTACTTC. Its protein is CASSGTGNDRSSYEQYF.

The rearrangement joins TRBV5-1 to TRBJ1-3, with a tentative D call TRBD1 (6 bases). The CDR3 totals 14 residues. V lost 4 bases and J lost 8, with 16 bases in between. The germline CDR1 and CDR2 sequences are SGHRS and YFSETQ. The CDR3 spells CASSPEGGWDTIYF. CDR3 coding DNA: TGCGCCAGCAGCCCCGAAGGGGGATGGGACACCATATATTTT.

The DNA of the CDR3 is TGTGCCAGCAGCCTCGGGACAGGGGGGAAAGCTAACTATGGCTACACCTTC. Translating gives CASSLGTGGKANYGYTF. V gene TRBV5-6 combines with J gene TRBJ1-2, with 11 bases aligning to TRBD1. The J segment lost 0 bases and the V segment lost 4 bases, leaving 8 bases of the junction unmatched. The CDR3 extends over 17 amino acids. From germline, CDR1 is SGHDT and CDR2 YYEEEE.

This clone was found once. The CDR3 DNA sequence: TGTGCCAGCAGTCCCCGTGCGGGGGGCATGGATGAGCAGTTCTTC. This gives the protein CASSPRAGGMDEQFF. The chain recombines TRBV2 with TRBJ2-1; 8 positions match TRBD2. In germline, CDR1 is SNHLY, CDR2 FYNNEI. The trim removed 5 bases at V and 8 bases at J, leaving 11 bases unmatched. The CDR3 extends over 15 amino acids.

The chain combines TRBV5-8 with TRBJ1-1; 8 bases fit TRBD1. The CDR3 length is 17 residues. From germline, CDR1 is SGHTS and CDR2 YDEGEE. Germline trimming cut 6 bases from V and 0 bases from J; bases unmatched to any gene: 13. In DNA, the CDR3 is TGTGCCAGCATCTCACGGCAGGGGGCAGTTTTGAACACTGAAGCTTTCTTT. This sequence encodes CASISRQGAVLNTEAFF.

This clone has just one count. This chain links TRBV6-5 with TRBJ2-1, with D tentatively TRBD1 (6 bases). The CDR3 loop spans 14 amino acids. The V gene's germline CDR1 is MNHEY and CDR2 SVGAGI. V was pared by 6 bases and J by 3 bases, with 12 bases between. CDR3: CASRERTVYNEQFF. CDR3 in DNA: TGTGCCAGCAGAGAGCGGACAGTCTACAATGAGCAGTTCTTC.

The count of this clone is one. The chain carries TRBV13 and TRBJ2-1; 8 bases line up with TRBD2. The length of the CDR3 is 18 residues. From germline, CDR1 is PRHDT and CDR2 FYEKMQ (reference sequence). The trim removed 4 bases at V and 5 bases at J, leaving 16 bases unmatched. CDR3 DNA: TGTGCCAGCAGCTCATTAGGGGGGGTGGTAGCGGGAAACAATGAGCAGTTCTTC. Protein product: CASSSLGGVVAGNNEQFF. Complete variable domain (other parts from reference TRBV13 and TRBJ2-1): AAGVIQSPRHLIKEKRETATLKCYPIPRHDTVYWYQQGPGQDPQFLISFYEKMQSDKGSIPDRFSAQQFSDYHSELNMSSLELGDSALYFCASSSLGGVVAGNNEQFFGPGTRLTVL.

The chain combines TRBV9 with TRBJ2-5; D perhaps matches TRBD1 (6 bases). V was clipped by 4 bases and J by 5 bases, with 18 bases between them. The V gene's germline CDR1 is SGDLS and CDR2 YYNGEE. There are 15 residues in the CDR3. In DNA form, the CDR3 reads TGTGCCAGCAGCACAGGGACCTTCCTGGGGGAGACCCAGTACTTC. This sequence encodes CASSTGTFLGETQYF.

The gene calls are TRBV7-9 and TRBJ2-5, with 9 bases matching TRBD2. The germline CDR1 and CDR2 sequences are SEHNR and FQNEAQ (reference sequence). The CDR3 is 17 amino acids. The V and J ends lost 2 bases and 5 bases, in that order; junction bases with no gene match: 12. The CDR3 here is CASSLRPSSGGPETQYF. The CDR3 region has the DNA TGTGCCAGCAGCTTAAGGCCCAGCAGCGGGGGGCCGGAGACCCAGTACTTC.

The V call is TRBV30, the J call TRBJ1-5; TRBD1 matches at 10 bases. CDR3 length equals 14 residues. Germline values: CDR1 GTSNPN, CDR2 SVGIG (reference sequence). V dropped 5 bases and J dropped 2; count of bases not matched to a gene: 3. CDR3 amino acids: CAWGGTGGNQPQHF. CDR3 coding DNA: TGTGCCTGGGGTGGGACAGGGGGCAATCAGCCCCAGCATTTT.

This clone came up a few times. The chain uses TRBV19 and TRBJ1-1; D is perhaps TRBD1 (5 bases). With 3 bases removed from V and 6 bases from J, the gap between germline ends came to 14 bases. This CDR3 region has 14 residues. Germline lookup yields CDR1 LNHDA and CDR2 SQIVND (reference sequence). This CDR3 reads CASSMSRGVAEAFF. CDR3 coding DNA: TGTGCCAGTAGTATGTCAAGGGGCGTCGCTGAAGCTTTCTTT. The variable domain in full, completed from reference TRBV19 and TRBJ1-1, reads DGGITQSPKYLFRKEGQNVTLSCEQNLNHDAMYWYRQDPGQGLRLIYYSQIVNDFQKGDIAEGYSVSREKKESFPLTVTSAQKNPTAFYLCASSMSRGVAEAFFGQGTRLTVV.